Listed here are 15 T cell receptor beta chains from one sample, sequenced in a study of cytomegalovirus exposure and HLA in healthy donors. A multiplex PCR was run with 60 Vbeta primers and 13 Jbeta primers. Assay: immunoSEQ multiplex PCR; the TCRdb copy retains only in-frame clones and omits some. The sample has 100,000 to 120,000 clones, 79% seen once. Material: PBMCs. The receptor source for this set is a man aged 25-40 years in good health and CMV-seropositive.

The chain links TRBV25-1 to TRBJ1-2, with D possibly TRBD1 on 5 matching bases. The CDR3 is 15 residues long. Germline CDR1 reads MGHDK; CDR2 reads SYGVNS. The V and J ends lost 3 bases and 0 bases respectively, with 11 bases between them. The CDR3 sequence is CASSDRQSANYGYTF. The CDR3 nucleotides are TGTGCCAGCAGTGACAGACAGTCCGCTAACTATGGCTACACCTTC.

In its sample, this clone was seen a few times. The chain couples TRBV5-4 to TRBJ2-7; 8 bases are a match to TRBD1. CDR1 SGHNT and CDR2 YYREEE come from the germline V gene (reference sequence). The junction had 8 bases not matched to a gene; V was cut back by 1 base and J by 5 bases. This CDR3 region has 15 residues. This CDR3 reads CASSLWDRPRNEQYF. The CDR3 bases are TGTGCCAGCAGCTTGTGGGACAGGCCAAGAAACGAGCAGTACTTC.

The V call is TRBV2, the J call TRBJ2-7, with D tentatively TRBD1 (6 bases). CDR1 and CDR2 from the germline V gene are SNHLY and FYNNEI. The CDR3 covers 14 residues. V was shortened by 3 bases and J by 2 bases, with 11 bases between the two germline ends. This CDR3 is CASSDGQIAYEQYF. The CDR3 region has the DNA TGTGCCAGCAGTGATGGACAGATAGCCTACGAGCAGTACTTC.

The chain links TRBV5-1 to TRBJ2-7; possibly TRBD1 for D (6 bases). The CDR3 contains 13 residues. Trimming removed 7 bases from V and 2 bases from J, with 13 bases in between. The germline CDR1 and CDR2 sequences are SGHRS and YFSETQ. As DNA, the CDR3 is TGCGCCAGCCGCCTTGCAGGGGCCTACGAGCAGTACTTC. It specifies CASRLAGAYEQYF.

The V and J genes are TRBV15 and TRBJ1-2; the match to TRBD1 covers 7 bases. Germline values: CDR1 LNHNV, CDR2 YYDKDF (reference sequence). This CDR3 is 17 amino acids long. Trimming at V came to 2 bases and at J to 1 base, leaving 10 bases not matched to a gene. The CDR3: CATSRLITGAFNYGYTF. CDR3 coding DNA: TGTGCCACCAGCAGACTAATTACAGGGGCTTTTAACTATGGCTACACCTTC.

The gene calls are TRBV5-5 and TRBJ1-6; D gene uncertain. The CDR3 covers 15 residues. Germline CDR1 SGHKS, CDR2 YYEKEE (reference sequence). V shed 3 bases and J shed 10 bases, with 17 bases lying between them. CDR3 coding DNA: TGTGCCAGCAGCTATTTGTCCAACTCAAACTCACCCCTCCACTTT. Its protein product is CASSYLSNSNSPLHF. Using reference TRBV5-5 and TRBJ1-6 for the parts outside the CDR3, the full variable domain is DAGVTQSPTHLIKTRGQQVTLRCSPISGHKSVSWYQQVLGQGPQFIFQYYEKEERGRGNFPDRFSARQFPNYSSELNVNALLLGDSALYLCASSYLSNSNSPLHFGNGTRLTVT.

This rearrangement joins TRBV6-1 to TRBJ1-4; no firm D call. This CDR3 is built from 16 residues. CDR1 and CDR2 from the germline V gene are MNHNS and SASEGT. Trimming removed 1 base at V and 3 bases at J, with 12 bases between. The CDR3 protein is CASSEVLSGSNEKLFF. Here the CDR3 DNA reads TGTGCCAGCAGTGAAGTGCTCAGTGGTTCTAATGAAAAACTGTTTTTT.

This chain connects TRBV5-1 to TRBJ2-7, with unresolved D. Trimming left V 2 bases short and J 0 bases short, with 9 bases between. The CDR3 spans 14 residues. The germline V gene encodes CDR1 SGHRS and CDR2 YFSETQ. The CDR3 loop is CASSFQASSYEQYF. As DNA, the CDR3 is TGCGCCAGCAGCTTTCAGGCCAGCTCCTACGAGCAGTACTTC.

CDR3 amino acids: CASSLASSASNEQFF. The CDR3 coding sequence is TGTGCCAGCAGCTTGGCCTCTAGCGCCAGCAATGAGCAGTTCTTC. This chain connects TRBV5-4 to TRBJ2-1; weak D call: TRBD2 (6 bases). Trimming removed 0 bases at V and 6 bases at J, with 13 bases between. The CDR3 length is 15 residues. Germline lookup yields CDR1 SGHNT and CDR2 YYREEE (reference sequence).

This clone was found a few times. The rearrangement joins TRBV2 to TRBJ1-2, with TRBD1 matching over 7 bases. Germline-derived CDR1 and CDR2 are SNHLY and FYNNEI. After removal of 7 bases from V and 7 bases from J, the junction contained 6 bases not matched to a gene. CDR3 length: 12 residues. CDR3 amino acids: CASTGTAFGYTF. Here the CDR3 DNA reads TGTGCCAGCACTGGGACAGCCTTTGGCTACACCTTC.

This clone was seen a few times. This sequence joins TRBV10-1 and TRBJ1-1; D might be TRBD1 (5 bases). There are 13 residues in the CDR3. V lost 2 bases and J lost 1, with 5 bases in between. Germline CDR1 and CDR2: WNHNN and SYGVQD (reference sequence). The CDR3 loop is CASSEQGNTEAFF. The CDR3 DNA follows: TGCGCCAGCAGTGAGCAGGGGAACACTGAAGCTTTCTTT.

The chain is built from TRBV27 and TRBJ1-4; 8 nucleotides match TRBD1. In germline, CDR1 is MNHEY, CDR2 SMNVEV (reference sequence). This CDR3 region has 15 residues. V was pared by 1 base and J by 6 bases, with 4 bases of the junction left unmatched. DNA for the CDR3: TGTGCCAGCAGTTTATTTGCAGGGGGCCATGAAAAACTGTTTTTT. Translated: CASSLFAGGHEKLFF.

The chain employs TRBV28 and TRBJ1-4, with D perhaps matching TRBD1 (5 bases). The V gene's germline CDR1 is MDHEN and CDR2 SYDVKM. The CDR3 runs to 14 residues. Trimming removed 6 bases at V and 2 bases at J, with 10 bases between. CDR3 in DNA: TGTGCCAGCAGCCAGGGACTTACTAATGAAAAACTGTTTTTT. It specifies CASSQGLTNEKLFF.

The genes are TRBV5-1 and TRBJ2-7; TRBD1 aligns across 9 bases. CDR1 SGHRS and CDR2 YFSETQ come from the germline V gene. The CDR3 runs 13 residues. Trimming removed 2 bases from V and 5 bases from J; junction bases left unmatched: 2. DNA of the CDR3: TGCGCCAGCAGCTTCACAGGGGGCAACGAGCAGTACTTC. This translates into CASSFTGGNEQYF.

The chain employs TRBV9 and TRBJ2-2; unclear D gene. Trimming cost V 0 bases and J 3 bases, with 6 bases left between them. The CDR3 runs 14 residues. Per germline, CDR1 SGDLS and CDR2 YYNGEE. CDR3 in DNA: TGTGCCAGCAGCGTAGTTATAGACACCGGGGAGCTGTTTTTT. Translating it yields CASSVVIDTGELFF.